The entry below describes one T cell receptor beta chain. Specified time point: patch test 3, about 24 weeks after DPC sensitization. Treatment of the sample: therapeutic diphenylcyclopropenone sensitization with weekly scalp DPC. These data are taken from a study of human T cells and chemical hapten exposure. One entry per CDR3 protein, called by TCRdb with MiXCR from the RACE reads. The sample yields over 75,000 distinct CDR3 sequences, roughly a tenth seen once. The CDR3 extends over 14 amino acids. CDR1 is MDHEN and CDR2 is SYDVKM in the germline V gene. V was pared by 10 bases and J by 2 bases, with 7 bases of the junction left unmatched.

The TCR was taken from a woman aged 30 to 39 with alopecia areata. Some clones in this sample may be carry-over from other donors' samples. The V call is TRBV28, the J call TRBJ2-3; 9 nucleotides agree with TRBD2. The specimen comprised whole blood, sampled in connection with sensitization to the hapten diphenylcyclopropenone (DPC). The CDR3 here is CATTSGWLTDTQYF. DNA for the CDR3: TGTGCCACCACTAGCGGGTGGCTCACAGATACGCAGTATTTT.